A selection of T cell receptor beta chains follows, all from one sample in a study of blood T cells in healthy people across ages. TCRdb passed the 5' RACE reads through MiXCR, listing each CDR3 protein once. Of fewer than 1,000,000 distinct CDR3 sequences listed, 40% to 50% are singletons. Source material: blood. These receptors were taken from a man between 60 and 75 years old in good health. CDR3s include the opening cysteine and the closing phenylalanine or tryptophan. A D gene is named only where the DNA matches it firmly. Clone size, where shown, is once, few, many, or a class for clones that have expanded.

d_call j_call clone_size v_call cdr3_nt cdr3_aa
TRBD1 TRBJ2-3 NA TRBV7-2 TGTGCCAGCAGGAAACAGGGGACGCAGTATTTT CASRKQGTQYF
NA TRBJ1-2 few TRBV29-1 TGCAGCGTTGGCCAGCATACTAACTATGGCTACACCTTC CSVGQHTNYGYTF
TRBD1 TRBJ1-1 NA TRBV20-1 TGCAGTGTCTCCGACAGGGGACTTAACACTGAAGCTTTCTTT CSVSDRGLNTEAFF
TRBD1 TRBJ2-5 NA TRBV7-8 TGTGCCAGCAGCTTAGGGGACAGGGCCTCCTACAATGAGCAGTACTTC CASSLGDRASYNEQYF
TRBD1 TRBJ1-2 NA TRBV20-1 TGCAGTGCTGGTCGACAGGGGAGCTATGGCTACACCTTC CSAGRQGSYGYTF
NA TRBJ2-1 NA TRBV15 TGTGCCACCCGAACGGCGAATGAGCAGTTCTTC CATRTANEQFF
NA TRBJ2-3 NA TRBV7-9 TGTGCCAGCAGCTTACGGTCACCGTATGGAGGAGATACGCAGTATTTT CASSLRSPYGGDTQYF
NA TRBJ1-2 few TRBV19 TGTGCTAGCGATTACAGAGGGGAGAGCTATGGCTACACCTTC CASDYRGESYGYTF
NA TRBJ2-4 NA TRBV28 TGTGCCAGCTCTCGGGTCGGGTCCAAAAACATTCAGTACTTC CASSRVGSKNIQYF
TRBD1 TRBJ2-7 NA TRBV11-2 TGTGCCAGCAGCTTATCGGACAGGGTCTTCTACGAGCAGTACTTC CASSLSDRVFYEQYF
TRBD2 TRBJ2-1 NA TRBV2 TGTGCCAGCCCCGGGAGCGGGGGGGCCCTTGTGGACTACAATGAGCAGTTCTTC CASPGSGGALVDYNEQFF
NA TRBJ2-7 NA TRBV7-2 TGTGCCAGCAGCTTAGGGCTACAGGGCGGATACGAGCAGTACTTC CASSLGLQGGYEQYF
NA TRBJ2-2 NA TRBV6-1 TGTGCCAGCAGTGAAGTTGGCAACACCGGGGAGCTGTTTTTT CASSEVGNTGELFF
NA TRBJ1-1 NA TRBV12-3/TRBV12-4 TGTGCCAGCAGACTCGACCCATCTGTGGACACTGAAGCTTTCTTT CASRLDPSVDTEAFF
NA TRBJ1-1 NA TRBV29-1 TGCAGCGCCGCGTCAAACACTGAAGCTTTCTTT CSAASNTEAFF
NA TRBJ2-5 NA TRBV20-1 TGCAGTGCCCCTTACCAAGAGACCCAGTACTTC CSAPYQETQYF
TRBD1 TRBJ2-7 NA TRBV6-2/TRBV6-3 TGTGCCAGCAGTTACCCCTTGGGACAGGGTCTTAGGACCTACGAGCAGTACTTC CASSYPLGQGLRTYEQYF
TRBD1 TRBJ2-3 NA TRBV20-1 TGCAGTGCTAAGGGGGCCCCAGCCACAGATACGCAGTATTTT CSAKGAPATDTQYF
NA TRBJ2-1 NA TRBV12-3/TRBV12-4 TGTGCCAGCAGTTATACTCAAGCGACCCCCTACAATGAGCAGTTCTTC CASSYTQATPYNEQFF
TRBD1 TRBJ1-4 many TRBV28 TGTGCCAGCAGAAGACCGGGACAGGGGGGTGAAAAACTGTTTTTT CASRRPGQGGEKLFF
NA TRBJ2-7 NA TRBV12-3/TRBV12-4 TGTGCCAGCGTCGACGGGGGCAGAGGGTACTGGGACCAGTACTTC CASVDGGRGYWDQYF
NA TRBJ1-2 NA TRBV6-2/TRBV6-3 TGTGCCAGCAGCCAATCTACGTCCGACTATGGCTACACCTTC CASSQSTSDYGYTF
TRBD2 TRBJ2-4 NA TRBV7-2 TGTGCCAGCAGCTTCACTAGCGGGGGCAGAGCCAAAAACATTCAGTACTTC CASSFTSGGRAKNIQYF
NA TRBJ2-7 NA TRBV28 TGTGCCAGCAGCTCCCGCCTAGGGGTGAGTTCCTACGAGCAGTACTTC CASSSRLGVSSYEQYF
NA TRBJ1-2 NA TRBV29-1 TGCTGCGTTGCCCGGGACTTAGTTAACTATGGCTACACCTTC CCVARDLVNYGYTF
NA TRBJ2-3 NA TRBV20-1 TGCAGTGCTAGGAAGGGACGACAGTATTTT CSARKGRQYF
TRBD2 TRBJ2-1 NA TRBV7-2 TGTGCCAGCAGCTTGGGGACTAGCGGGGGCTACGGGAATGAGCAGTTCTTC CASSLGTSGGYGNEQFF
NA TRBJ2-5 NA TRBV10-3 TGTGCCATCAGGGAGAGACAGAACCGGGCGGAGACCCAGTACTTC CAIRERQNRAETQYF
NA TRBJ1-2 NA TRBV5-1 TGCGCCAGCAGCTTGGATGGGCCGGGCGGCTACACCTTC CASSLDGPGGYTF
TRBD2 TRBJ2-3 NA TRBV7-2 TGTGCCAGCAGCTTAGATGGACTAGCGGGGGGGGTTTCAGATACGCAGTATTTT CASSLDGLAGGVSDTQYF
TRBD2 TRBJ2-3 NA TRBV27 TGTGCCACCGCCGGGCGGGGGGTCACAGATACGCAGTATTTT CATAGRGVTDTQYF
TRBD1 TRBJ2-7 NA TRBV20-1 TGCAGTGCCCCCACAGAGACAGGGGGCAACGAGCAGTACTTC CSAPTETGGNEQYF
TRBD1 TRBJ2-7 NA TRBV7-2 TGTGCCAGCAGCCTCGACAGGGGGACATCCTACGTGCAGTACTTC CASSLDRGTSYVQYF
TRBD1 TRBJ2-7 NA TRBV27 TGTGCCAGCAGTCCTACAGGGGTATCCTACGAGCAGTACTTC CASSPTGVSYEQYF
NA TRBJ2-1 NA TRBV20-1 TGCAGTGTCGACAACTACAATGAGCAGTTCTTC CSVDNYNEQFF
NA TRBJ2-7 NA TRBV7-2 TGTGCCAGCAGCAAGCTTGCGGGGGCGTACGAGCAGTACTTC CASSKLAGAYEQYF
TRBD2 TRBJ2-5 NA TRBV5-6 TGTGCCAGCAGTACGGGAGCGGGGACGGGGGAGACCCAGTACTTC CASSTGAGTGETQYF
TRBD2 TRBJ2-7 NA TRBV5-1 TGCGCCAGCAGCGGAACTGTACTAGCGGGGGGCAAATCCTACGAGCAGTACTTC CASSGTVLAGGKSYEQYF
NA TRBJ2-7 few TRBV7-9 TGTGCCAGCAGCCCCCCATCTCTAGCCCACGAGCAGTACTTC CASSPPSLAHEQYF
NA TRBJ2-2 NA TRBV9 TGTGCCAGCAGCAATGCCGGGGAGCTGTTTTTT CASSNAGELFF